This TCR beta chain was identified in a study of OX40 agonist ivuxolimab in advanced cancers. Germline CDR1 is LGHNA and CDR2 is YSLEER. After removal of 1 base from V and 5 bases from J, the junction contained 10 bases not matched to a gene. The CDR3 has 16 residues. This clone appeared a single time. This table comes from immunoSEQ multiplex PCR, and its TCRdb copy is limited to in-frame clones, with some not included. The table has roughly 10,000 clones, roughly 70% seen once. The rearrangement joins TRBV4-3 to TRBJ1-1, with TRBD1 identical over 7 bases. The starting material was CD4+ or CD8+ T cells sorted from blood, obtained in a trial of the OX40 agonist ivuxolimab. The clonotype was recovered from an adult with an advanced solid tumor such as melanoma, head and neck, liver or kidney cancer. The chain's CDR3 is CASSQVLGTAVTEAFF. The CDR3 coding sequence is TGCGCCAGCAGCCAAGTCCTCGGGACAGCAGTAACTGAAGCTTTCTTT.